Below are 25 T cell receptor beta chains sequenced from a single sample in a study of T cell repertoires in cytomegalovirus infection. TCRdb fed the reads into MiXCR, producing one record per CDR3 protein. This table has 350,000 to 500,000 distinct CDR3 sequences, approximately 30% appearing once. Sequencing input: PBMCs. These receptors were taken from a human donor in good health (CMV status not recorded). Some clones in this sample may be carry-over from other donors' samples.

This clonotype occurred a few times. The V gene is TRBV11-1, the J gene TRBJ2-5, with D maybe TRBD2 (6 bases). Germline V gene lookup returns CDR1 SGHAT and CDR2 FQDESV (reference sequence). V gave up 1 base and J gave up 0 bases, with 15 bases separating them. This CDR3 has 17 amino acids. The CDR3: CASSLVVWGEDQETQYF. The CDR3 bases are TGTGCCAGCAGCTTAGTCGTATGGGGGGAGGACCAAGAGACCCAGTACTTC.

A few counts support this clonotype. J is TRBJ2-3 and V is TRBV29-1, with TRBD2 matching 11 bases. Germline lookup yields CDR1 SQVTM and CDR2 ANQGSEA. V gave up 2 bases and J gave up 2 bases; unmatched junction bases: 9. There are 17 residues in the CDR3. CDR3 amino acids: CSVEYGTSGTSTDTQYF. CDR3 sequence (DNA): TGCAGCGTTGAATACGGGACTAGCGGAACATCCACAGATACGCAGTATTTT.

The gene calls are TRBV4-1 and TRBJ1-4, with D tentatively TRBD1 (6 bases). The CDR3 contains 18 residues. The V gene lost 0 bases and the J gene lost 0 bases, with 14 bases spanning the gap. The germline gives CDR1 MGHRA, CDR2 YSYEKL. The CDR3 nucleotides read TGCGCCAGCAGCCAAGATCCAGGGGATTCGGCAACTAATGAAAAACTGTTTTTT. Translating gives CASSQDPGDSATNEKLFF.

This clonotype appeared many times. The chain employs TRBV7-2 and TRBJ2-3, with D maybe TRBD2 (6 bases). This CDR3 region has 15 residues. The V end was cut by 7 bases, the J end by 6 bases, with 20 bases between. Germline values: CDR1 SGHTA, CDR2 FQGNSA. In DNA, the CDR3 is TGTGCCAGCACCAAAGGAGGCGGAGCGGGTGATACGCAGTATTTT. This sequence encodes CASTKGGGAGDTQYF.

At least ten counts were recorded for this clonotype. The rearrangement links TRBV12-3 or TRBV12-4 to TRBJ1-5; D might be TRBD1 (6 bases). The CDR3 length is 15 residues. Trimming took off 6 bases at V and 2 bases at J, with 14 bases between the two ends. As DNA, the CDR3 is TGTGCCAGCAGCACCAACAGGGATCGCAATCAGCCCCAGCATTTT. This translates into CASSTNRDRNQPQHF.

The chain recombines TRBV28 with TRBJ2-2, with 13 bases that match TRBD2. V lost 5 bases, J lost 4 bases, and 7 bases stayed unmatched. The CDR3 is 17 amino acids. The germline gives CDR1 MDHEN, CDR2 SYDVKM. The chain's CDR3 is CASSRPGLAGSTGELFF. The CDR3 DNA reads as TGTGCCAGCAGTCGTCCGGGACTAGCGGGATCCACCGGGGAGCTGTTTTTT. The full variable domain, its missing parts supplied by reference TRBV28 and TRBJ2-2, is DVKVTQSSRYLVKRTGEKVFLECVQDMDHENMFWYRQDPGLGLRLIYFSYDVKMKEKGDIPEGYSVSREKKERFSLILESASTNQTSMYLCASSRPGLAGSTGELFFGEGSRLTVL.

There are many counts of this clonotype. The chain carries TRBV7-6 and TRBJ2-3; D is perhaps TRBD2 (5 bases). The V end lost 5 bases, the J end lost 2 bases, and 11 bases lay between the germline ends. Germline lookup yields CDR1 SGHVS and CDR2 FNYEAQ. The CDR3 runs 14 residues. As DNA, the CDR3 is TGTGCCAGCAGCCAAGGACTTGCCACAGATACGCAGTATTTT. It codes for CASSQGLATDTQYF.

CDR3 bases: TGTGCCAGCAGCTTAGGTTCGGGTTCTGAAGCTTTCTTT. Encoded protein: CASSLGSGSEAFF. The chain uses TRBV7-9 and TRBJ1-1; D remains ambiguous. The germline gives CDR1 SEHNR, CDR2 FQNEAQ (reference sequence). The CDR3 spans 13 residues. Trimming took off 1 base at V and 6 bases at J, with 9 bases between the two ends.

This clonotype was seen ten or more times. This chain uses TRBV7-2 with TRBJ1-4, with a weak D call TRBD1 (6 bases). CDR1 is SGHTA, CDR2 FQGNSA, per germline. The CDR3 has 14 amino acids. Trimming took 3 bases from V and 7 from J, leaving 12 bases between them. The CDR3 spells CASSFSSGVEKLFF. Written as DNA, the CDR3 is TGTGCCAGCAGCTTTTCATCAGGGGTTGAAAAACTGTTTTTT.

V gene TRBV6-1 combines with J gene TRBJ2-7; D gene ambiguous. In germline, CDR1 is MNHNS, CDR2 SASEGT. CDR3 length: 11 residues. Trimming shortened V by 7 bases and J by 3 bases, and 7 bases separated the two germline ends. CDR3 sequence: CASKSIYEQYF. The CDR3 DNA sequence: TGTGCCAGCAAATCCATCTACGAGCAGTACTTC.

The V gene is TRBV12-3 or TRBV12-4, the J gene TRBJ1-5; D is possibly TRBD1 (6 bases). CDR3 length: 13 amino acids. V was clipped by 6 bases and J by 4 bases, with 10 bases between them. CDR3 DNA: TGTGCCAGCAGAGACAGGAATAATCAGCCCCAGCATTTT. Amino acid sequence: CASRDRNNQPQHF.

This clonotype has just a few counts. The chain carries TRBV7-9 and TRBJ1-6; the match to TRBD1 covers 7 bases. The germline CDR1 and CDR2 sequences are SEHNR and FQNEAQ (reference sequence). The CDR3 totals 13 residues. The V segment lost 11 bases and the J segment 5 bases; nucleotides outside the gene matches: 6. In DNA form, the CDR3 reads TGTGCCGCGGAGGGGGCAGATAATTCACCCCTCCACTTT. This gives the protein CAAEGADNSPLHF.

The chain links TRBV11-2 to TRBJ1-1; D is possibly TRBD1 (5 bases). The CDR3 is made up of 14 amino acids. Looked up from germline, CDR1 is SGHAT and CDR2 is FQNNGV. V lost 0 bases, J lost 4 bases, and 9 bases lay in between. Here the CDR3 reads CASSLDGAGTEAFF. In DNA form, the CDR3 reads TGTGCCAGCAGCTTAGATGGGGCGGGCACTGAAGCTTTCTTT.

By sample fraction, this clonotype is medium-sized (0.01 to 0.1%). The J gene is TRBJ2-7, the V gene TRBV7-2, with TRBD2 identical over 10 bases. The CDR3 contains 15 residues. Trimming took 6 bases from V and 3 from J; bases not matched to a gene: 8. Germline V CDR1 and CDR2: SGHTA, FQGNSA. CDR3 in DNA: TGTGCCAGCAGACCAGGACTAGCGGCGAACTACGAGCAGTACTTC. Its protein product is CASRPGLAANYEQYF.

As to this clonotype: Germline and junction disagree at one end, which may indicate a read error. The J gene is TRBJ1-5, the V gene TRBV6-2 or TRBV6-3, with TRBD1 matching 12 bases. Germline V lookup: CDR1 MNHEY, CDR2 SVGEGT. The CDR3 has 15 amino acids. The CDR3 bases are TGTGCCAGCAGTAACTCCGGGACAGGGGGCAAGCCCCAGCATTTT. Its translation is CASSNSGTGGKPQHF.

This clonotype was counted only a few times. The V call is TRBV6-6, the J call TRBJ2-2, with 8 bases identical to TRBD1. The CDR3 covers 17 residues. From germline, CDR1 is MNHNY and CDR2 SVGAGI (reference sequence). Trimming removed 6 bases from V and 0 bases from J; junction bases left unmatched: 9. Written as DNA, the CDR3 is TGTGCCAGCAGCCTCGGCCGACAGGGGACGAACACCGGGGAGCTGTTTTTT. Its translation: CASSLGRQGTNTGELFF.

DNA for the CDR3: TGTGCCAGCAGTTACCTGGGACAGGGATTGATGGCCGGGGAGCTGTTTTTT. Amino acids: CASSYLGQGLMAGELFF. The chain has TRBV6-2 or TRBV6-3 and TRBJ2-2, with 9 bases aligning to TRBD1. The CDR3 has 17 amino acids. Germline CDR1 MNHEY, CDR2 SVGEGT. Unmatched junction bases numbered 10, after V lost 2 bases and J lost 6 bases.

V and J are TRBV7-2 and TRBJ2-5, with D unresolved. The ends were cut back, 5 bases at V and 1 base at J, with 11 bases in the middle. Per the germline V gene, CDR1 is SGHTA and CDR2 is FQGNSA. The CDR3 totals 14 residues. Here the CDR3 reads CASSPPDTQETQYF. The CDR3 DNA is TGTGCCAGCAGCCCCCCTGATACCCAAGAGACCCAGTACTTC. The variable domain in full, with the rest retrieved from reference TRBV7-2 and TRBJ2-5, is GAGVSQSPSNKVTEKGKDVELRCDPISGHTALYWYRQSLGQGLEFLIYFQGNSAPDKSGLPSDRFSAERTGGSVSTLTIQRTQQEDSAVYLCASSPPDTQETQYFGPGTRLLVL.

Details on this clonotype: This may come from a read error, since a much larger clone is one base off. V and J are TRBV28 and TRBJ1-5, with TRBD1 identical over 12 bases. Per the germline V gene, CDR1 is MDHEN and CDR2 is SYDVKM. The CDR3 spans 16 residues. The CDR3 sequence is CASSLTGTGGHQPQPF. The DNA of the CDR3 is TGTGCCAGCAGTTTGACCGGGACAGGGGGCCATCAGCCCCAGCCTTTT.

This chain joins TRBV6-2 or TRBV6-3 and TRBJ2-7, with 11 bases matching TRBD2. The CDR3 consists of 14 residues. Germline lookup yields CDR1 MNHEY and CDR2 SVGEGT. V was pared by 6 bases and J by 3 bases, with 4 bases of the junction left unmatched. The CDR3 DNA follows: TGTGCCAGCAGAAGACTAGCGGGGAACTACGAGCAGTACTTC. Protein product: CASRRLAGNYEQYF.

In its sample, this clonotype was seen a few times. An end of the junction does not agree with germline; a read error may underlie this. The rearrangement joins TRBV3-1 to TRBJ2-7; D unresolved. Germline V CDR1 and CDR2: LGHDT, YNNKEL (reference sequence). CDR3 length equals 13 residues. The CDR3 reads CASSQEPVLEQYF. The CDR3 bases are TGTGCCAGCAGCCAAGAGCCGGTCCTGGAGCAGTACTTT.

The J gene is TRBJ1-2, the V gene TRBV28; tentative D call: TRBD1 (6 bases). This CDR3 has 13 amino acids. The germline V and J ends were trimmed by 5 bases and 10 bases, with 17 bases remaining between them. Germline V gives CDR1 MDHEN, CDR2 SYDVKM. The CDR3 spells CASSPPGADVYTF. Here the CDR3 DNA reads TGTGCCAGCAGTCCCCCGGGGGCTGATGTCTACACCTTC.

The chain carries TRBV12-3 or TRBV12-4 and TRBJ1-1; D gene ambiguous. Trimming removed 8 bases at V and 9 bases at J, with 13 bases between. The CDR3 spans 11 residues. The CDR3 region is CASGEIYQAFF. The CDR3 DNA sequence: TGTGCCAGCGGGGAGATTTATCAAGCTTTCTTT.

This CDR3 is CASSHGQGGNIQYF. The DNA for the CDR3 is TGTGCCAGTAGCCACGGACAGGGCGGAAACATTCAGTACTTC. This chain connects TRBV19 to TRBJ2-4, with 8 bases that match TRBD1. Trimming at V came to 6 bases and at J to 6 bases, leaving 7 bases not matched to a gene. CDR1 and CDR2 (germline): LNHDA, SQIVND (reference sequence). The CDR3 spans 14 residues.

The genes are TRBV7-2 and TRBJ1-5; D is undetermined. The CDR3 extends over 14 amino acids. V was shortened by 2 bases and J by 1 base, with 6 bases between the two germline ends. The germline V gene encodes CDR1 SGHTA and CDR2 FQGNSA. Here the CDR3 reads CASSLRASNQPQHF. The CDR3 nucleotides are TGTGCCAGCAGCTTAAGAGCCAGCAATCAGCCCCAGCATTTT. Based on the CDR3 plus reference TRBV7-2 and TRBJ1-5, the full variable domain is GAGVSQSPSNKVTEKGKDVELRCDPISGHTALYWYRQSLGQGLEFLIYFQGNSAPDKSGLPSDRFSAERTGGSVSTLTIQRTQQEDSAVYLCASSLRASNQPQHFGDGTRLSIL.